Sequencing of this T cell receptor (beta chain) was carried out in a study of CD8+ T cells in alopecia areata (dated by TCRdb to 2016 to 2019). Concerning the study at large: The treated patients took part in an open-label pilot trial in which moderate-to-severe alopecia areata was treated with oral tofacitinib at 5 to 10 mg twice daily. Scalp clonality was compared across normal scalp (n=4), patchy alopecia areata scalp (n=8), and alopecia totalis/universalis scalp (n=8). High-throughput TCRbeta sequencing was used to examine T cell clonal expansion in alopecia areata in both the C3H/HeJ mouse model and human patients. Tofacitinib was given for 6 to 18 months, followed by 6 months of follow-up off drug to assess delayed response and recurrence. Patients on tofacitinib were biopsied at baseline and after 4 and 24 weeks of treatment, and several of the patients also had a later scalp biopsy. In humans, TCRbeta sequencing was performed on scalp tissue and on sorted CD4+ and CD8+ peripheral blood T cells from healthy controls and from patients with patchy or totalis/universalis alopecia areata. RNA was extracted with the PAXgene miRNA kit for fixed scalp, the miRNeasy kit for PBMCs, and the RNeasy kit for mouse skin. Amplification of TCRbeta CDR3 regions was done by immunoSEQ multiplex PCR using 35 Vbeta forward primers and 13 Jbeta reverse primers. The SALT score, which quantifies the percentage of affected scalp surface area, was used to measure disease severity in treated patients. Broad study findings and their caveats: Shared TCR sequences between patients were less evident than in mice, which may be partly attributable to HLA diversity in the patient population. Scalp TCR repertoire analysis is complicated because resident alphabeta T cells in normal human skin are also sequenced, whereas mouse skin is dominated by gammadelta T cells. Scalp clonality and the number of expanded CD8+ clones among the top 100 scalp clones were significantly decreased by tofacitinib. Lesional scalp, especially in alopecia totalis/universalis, showed higher clonality and more expanded CD8+ clones than normal scalp, suggesting antigenic drive. During tofacitinib treatment, many expanded lesional clones stuck around in both scalp and blood, and this persistence may partly explain why relapse happens after treatment is stopped. Because the treated cohort was small and had just a single nonresponder, larger studies are needed to establish links between baseline CD8+ expansion and response.

CDR1 and CDR2 (GTSNPN, SVGIG) derive from the germline V gene (reference sequence). The CDR3 starts with the cysteine, ends with the phenylalanine, and has 12 residues. Kept here is only the CDR3 DNA, which spans 36 bases and is read in frame from base 1. V gives up 3 bases and J gives up 0 bases, and the segment between their germline ends measures 3 bases. As regards this clone: Its binding antigen is unknown. Base qualities are missing; no much larger clone stands one base away.

The time point tag for this specimen amounts to: approximately 4 weeks on oral tofacitinib. The treatment or condition label on this specimen signifies: oral pan-JAK inhibitor, 5-10 mg twice daily. Lesional scalp punch biopsies and peripheral blood were collected from alopecia areata patients. PBMCs were isolated by density centrifugation and stained for CD3, CD4 and CD8, after which CD4+ and CD8+ T cells were sorted on a FACSAria. Library method: the immunoSEQ multiplex PCR assay. For TCR sequencing, RNA was extracted from every sample and reverse transcribed into cDNA to serve as template. SuperScript III was used to make first-strand cDNA, primed with a 2:1 mix of oligo-dT and random hexamers. Amplification bias was assessed with a synthetic immune receptor repertoire, and residual bias was removed computationally. For the original study's pipeline: Raw reads were preprocessed for error removal, and CDR3 was defined according to IMGT conventions as running from the conserved cysteine to phenylalanine. Clonality was calculated as 1 minus Shannon entropy normalized by log2 of the number of productive unique TCRs. Whether each scalp clone was CD4 or CD8 was inferred by checking scalp TCRbeta sequences against the CD4 and CD8 repertoires from sorted blood. The table was pulled from immuneACCESS by TCRdb, which kept in-frame rearrangements only. Such tables lose some clones; where checked, under half of the loss comes from unresolved V genes, and the rest has no known cause. V and J calls plus clone size are reproduced from that table; the DNA served to infer D and trimming. Present in this sample are around 120,000 clones, around 56% of which were seen just once. The biggest ten clones account for about 0.5% of the sample.

The receptor was derived from a human donor with alopecia areata. Here the sequenced sample was CD4+ T cells sorted from blood, taken at week 4, from a patient treated with tofacitinib. The rearrangement combines TRBV30 with TRBJ2-4; no D gene call is confident. The CDR3 protein: CAWRLAKNIQYF. The DNA is as follows: TGTGCCTGGAGGCTAGCCAAAAACATTCAGTACTTC.